This TCR beta chain derives from a study of OX40 agonist ivuxolimab in advanced cancers. Looking at the study overall: The costimulatory receptor OX40 (CD134) was targeted by ivuxolimab, a fully human IgG2 agonistic monoclonal antibody. Intravenous ivuxolimab was administered to patients every 2 weeks at six dose levels: 0.01, 0.1, 0.3, 1.5, 3 and 10 mg/kg. Of the approximately 54 dose-escalation patients, hepatocellular carcinoma was present in about 20, melanoma in roughly 15, renal cell carcinoma in 9 and head and neck cancer in 9. In the dose-escalation cohort, 70% to 90% of patients were male, and the mean age was 60 years with a range of roughly 20 to 85. Patients were allowed to have had prior anti-PD-1, anti-PD-L1 or anti-CTLA-4 therapy, and more than 35% of the dose-escalation patients had been treated with checkpoint inhibitors. Partial responses were achieved by three dose-escalation patients, of whom one had hepatocellular carcinoma and two had cutaneous melanoma. The point of sequencing TCRbeta in the periphery was to test whether ivuxolimab changed TCR sequence diversity and drove clonal T-cell expansion. The paper reports the monotherapy dose-escalation portion (N of about 51 patients) of the phase I ivuxolimab trial. Points the paper makes about the study in general: After ivuxolimab, expanded clones were on average more numerous among CD8+ T cells than among CD4+ T cells. The antigen specificity of the clonally expanded peripheral T cells was not determined. Low levels of normalized T-cell clonal expansion were also seen in some nonresponding patients. At doses of 0.1 to 3.0 mg/kg, clonal expansion of both CD4+ and CD8+ blood T cells was observed from baseline to week 6. Partial responders in the 0.1-3.0 mg/kg groups had among the lowest normalized peripheral clonal expansion, especially among CD8+ T cells.

Genomic DNA was isolated from the sorted cells so that the TCRbeta CDR3 region could be sequenced. The immunoSEQ Assay was used for sequencing of TCRbeta CDR3 regions. TCRdb carries this immuneACCESS record with in-frame sequences only. Its versions omit some clonotypes, under half of them owing to an unresolved V gene in the studies checked, with the rest unexplained. This sample is represented by 65,000 to 95,000 clones; about 86% of them were singletons. Around 0.8% of the sample belongs to the ten largest clones. Patients with autoimmune disease history or receiving systemic immunosuppression were excluded from the trial. Peripheral blood for TCR sequencing was drawn from every dose cohort at baseline, at cycle 4 day 1 and at cycle 7 day 1. Samples were obtained from an open-label, multicenter, first-in-human phase I dose-escalation trial of ivuxolimab. Adults with locally advanced or metastatic melanoma, renal cell, hepatocellular, or head and neck squamous cell carcinoma were enrolled in the trial. Before TCR sequencing, CD4+ T cells and CD8+ T cells from peripheral blood were sorted into separate populations.

In regard to this clone: The specificity of this receptor is unknown. No per-base quality is available; no much larger clone lies one base away.

Relative to germline, V is missing 6 bases and J is missing 12 bases, with 10 bases of the junction outside any gene match. The CDR3 has 14 amino acids, counting the end cysteine and phenylalanine. Only the CDR3 DNA is retained, 42 bases long and in frame from the first base. CDR1 MGHDK and CDR2 SYGVNS were looked up in the germline V gene. The sequence came from an adult with an advanced solid tumor such as melanoma, head and neck, liver or kidney cancer. Rearrangement joined TRBV25-1 to TRBJ1-6, and 8 bases in between align with TRBD1. Sequenced material: CD4+ or CD8+ T cells sorted from blood, taken in a trial of the OX40 agonist ivuxolimab. The DNA is as follows: TGTGCCAGCAGCGAGGGACAGGACAGAGGACCCCTCCACTTT. Its translation is CASSEGQDRGPLHF.